This T cell receptor beta chain was recovered during a study of PD-1 blockade in classical Hodgkin lymphoma. Sequencing was performed with immunoSEQ multiplex PCR; in TCRdb, only in-frame clones are kept and a portion is missing. The sample yields about 110,000 clones, about nine tenths seen once. This CDR3 region has 13 residues. Germline V CDR1 and CDR2: MNHEY, SMNVEV (reference sequence). With 4 bases removed from V and 4 bases from J, the gap between germline ends came to 10 bases. Study results and limitations: Reports indicated that newly diagnosed patients had lower baseline TCR diversity than healthy donors did.

In every patient, relapse followed autologous stem cell transplantation, while exposure to brentuximab vedotin differed. Details on this clone: Its antigen is currently unknown.

The chain is built from TRBV27 and TRBJ1-1; D is possibly TRBD1 (6 bases). Sequencing was performed on peripheral blood mononuclear cells (PBMCs), taken before the second cycle of nivolumab. This TCR was sampled from a human donor with classical Hodgkin lymphoma. Here the CDR3 DNA reads TGTGCCAGCAGTTCTAGGGGGAGCACTGAAGCTTTCTTT. Translated, it gives CASSSRGSTEAFF.